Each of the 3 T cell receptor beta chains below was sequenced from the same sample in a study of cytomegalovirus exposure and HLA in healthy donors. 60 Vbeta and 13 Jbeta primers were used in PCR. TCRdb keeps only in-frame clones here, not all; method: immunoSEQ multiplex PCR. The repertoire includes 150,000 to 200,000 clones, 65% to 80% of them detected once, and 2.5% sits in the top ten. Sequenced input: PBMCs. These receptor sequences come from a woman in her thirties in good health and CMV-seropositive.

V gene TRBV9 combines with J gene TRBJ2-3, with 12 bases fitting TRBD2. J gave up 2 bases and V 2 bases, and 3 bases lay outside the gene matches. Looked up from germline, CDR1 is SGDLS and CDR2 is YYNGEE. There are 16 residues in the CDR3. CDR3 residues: CASSVTSGGFTDTQYF. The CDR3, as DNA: TGTGCCAGCAGCGTGACTAGCGGGGGATTCACAGATACGCAGTATTTT. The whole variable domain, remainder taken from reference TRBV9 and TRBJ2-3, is DSGVTQTPKHLITATGQRVTLRCSPRSGDLSVYWYQQSLDQGLQFLIQYYNGEERAKGNILERFSAQQFPDLHSELNLSSLELGDSALYFCASSVTSGGFTDTQYFGPGTRLTVL.

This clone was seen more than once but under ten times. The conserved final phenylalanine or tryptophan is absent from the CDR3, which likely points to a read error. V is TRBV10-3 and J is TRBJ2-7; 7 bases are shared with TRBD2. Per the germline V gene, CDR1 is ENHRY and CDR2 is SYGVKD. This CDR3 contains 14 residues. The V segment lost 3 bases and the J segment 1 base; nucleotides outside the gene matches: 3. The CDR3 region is CAISDAGVSYEQYL. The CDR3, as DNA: TGTGCCATCAGTGATGCGGGGGTATCCTACGAGCAGTACCTC.

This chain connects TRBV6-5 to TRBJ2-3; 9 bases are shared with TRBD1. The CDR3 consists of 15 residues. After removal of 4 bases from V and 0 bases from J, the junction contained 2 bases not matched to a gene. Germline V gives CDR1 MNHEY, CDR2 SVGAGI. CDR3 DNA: TGTGCCAGCAGTTCCGGGACAGGGAGCACAGATACGCAGTATTTT. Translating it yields CASSSGTGSTDTQYF.